Each of the 7 T cell receptor beta chains below was sequenced from the same sample in a study of vaccination effects on CD4 cells after COVID-19. Antigen specificity for these receptors is unknown. Subsequent to roughly 9 days of culture, CD4+ T cells were isolated. The cohort was immunized with two doses of either the BNT162b2 or mRNA-1273 vaccine. Using immunoSEQ multiplex PCR, the repertoire was profiled, and TCRdb retains in-frame clones only, with some absent. The table lists fewer than 85,000 clones, roughly 81% of them singletons. The sample was CD4+ T cells from PBMCs cultured without peptide, taken after COVID-19 vaccination. These receptors were collected from a human donor who received a COVID-19 vaccine.

The count of this clone is one. The V gene is TRBV24-1, the J gene TRBJ2-1; 7 bases agree with TRBD2. There are 17 residues in the CDR3. The germline V gene has CDR1 KGHDR and CDR2 SFDVKD. The V segment lost 3 bases and the J segment 7 bases; nucleotides outside the gene matches: 14. The CDR3 sequence is CATSDMTSGEARNEQFF. In DNA form, the CDR3 reads TGTGCCACCAGTGATATGACGAGCGGGGAAGCCCGAAATGAGCAGTTCTTC.

The rearrangement uses TRBV5-5 and TRBJ1-1; 8 bases line up with TRBD1. CDR1 is SGHKS, CDR2 YYEKEE, per germline (reference sequence). Trimming took 3 bases from V and 0 from J; bases not matched to a gene: 4. This CDR3 is 15 amino acids long. CDR3: CASSSDRDLNTEAFF. The CDR3 DNA sequence: TGTGCCAGCAGCTCGGACAGGGACTTGAACACTGAAGCTTTCTTT.

The genes are TRBV28 and TRBJ1-5; maybe TRBD1 (6 bases). Trimming shortened V by 5 bases and J by 6 bases, and 17 bases separated the two germline ends. The length of the CDR3 is 15 residues. Germline V gene data show CDR1 as MDHEN and CDR2 as SYDVKM. The CDR3 reads CASSVLGQSGQPQHF. The CDR3 coding sequence is TGTGCCAGCAGTGTGCTCGGACAGTCGGGTCAGCCCCAGCATTTT. Full variable domain (remainder filled in from reference TRBV28 and TRBJ1-5): DVKVTQSSRYLVKRTGEKVFLECVQDMDHENMFWYRQDPGLGLRLIYFSYDVKMKEKGDIPEGYSVSREKKERFSLILESASTNQTSMYLCASSVLGQSGQPQHFGDGTRLSIL.

Notes on this clone: Germline is not matched at one junction end, which may reflect a read error. The CDR3 nucleotides read TGTGCCAGCAGCCTTGGGGCCACTAAAGCTTTCTTT. This gives the protein CASSLGATKAFF. The V gene is TRBV6-5, the J gene TRBJ1-1; tentative D call: TRBD1 (5 bases). CDR1 and CDR2 (germline): MNHEY, SVGAGI. This CDR3 region has 12 residues.

The chain links TRBV20-1 to TRBJ1-5; D gene unclear. There are 11 residues in the CDR3. V gave up 7 bases and J gave up 6 bases, with 10 bases separating them. Per the germline V gene, CDR1 is DFQATT and CDR2 is SNEGSKA (reference sequence). In nucleotides, the CDR3 is TGCAGTGGCGAGCGGGTTCAGCCCCAGCATTTT. This codes for CSGERVQPQHF.

The chain couples TRBV21-1 to TRBJ1-5; TRBD1 was called by the table and not checked on the DNA. TRBV21-1 is noted as a pseudogene. The CDR3 has 15 residues. The CDR3 loop reads CASSIPGTVDQPQHF. As DNA, the CDR3 is TGTGCCAGCAGCATCCCCGGGACAGTGGATCAGCCCCAGCATTTT.

The V call is TRBV7-9, the J call TRBJ2-5; possibly TRBD2 for D (5 bases). There are 15 residues in the CDR3. CDR1 is SEHNR and CDR2 is FQNEAQ in the germline V gene (reference sequence). Trimming took 1 base from V and 2 from J, leaving 11 bases between them. The CDR3 region is CASSLVATNQETQYF. The CDR3 DNA reads as TGTGCCAGCAGCTTAGTAGCGACGAATCAAGAGACCCAGTACTTC.